A selection of T cell receptor beta chains follows, all from one sample in a study of post-analysis software for immune sequencing data. MiXCR, applied by TCRdb to the PCR reads, yields one record per CDR3 protein. Of about 560,000 distinct CDR3 sequences detected, about 40% appear once; the ten largest clones hold under 2%. Sequencing used blood. These receptors originate from a girl aged 5 to 17 with multiple sclerosis. CDR3s include the opening cysteine and the closing phenylalanine or tryptophan. Fields, in order: clone size, D gene, CDR3 length, J gene, V gene, CDR3 protein, CDR3 DNA. The D gene is left open where the match is weak. Clone sizes are given selectively: once, few, many, or a class where the clone is expanded.

NA NA 15 TRBJ2-7 TRBV29-1 CSVEERYGSSYEQYF TGCAGCGTTGAAGAGAGGTACGGTAGCTCCTACGAGCAGTACTTC
NA NA 17 TRBJ2-7 TRBV15 CATSRDHGDGVYNEQYF TGTGCCACCAGCAGAGATCATGGGGACGGGGTCTACAATGAGCAGTACTTC
NA NA 12 TRBJ1-1 TRBV12-3/TRBV12-4 CASTRKGTEAFF TGTGCCAGCACGAGAAAGGGGACTGAAGCTTTCTTT
NA TRBD1 14 TRBJ2-7 TRBV7-9 CASSYQGARDEQYF TGTGCCAGCAGCTACCAGGGGGCTCGGGACGAGCAGTACTTC
NA NA 15 TRBJ2-1 TRBV5-1 CASSLALGTTNEQFF TGCGCCAGCAGCCTAGCCCTCGGGACAACCAATGAGCAGTTCTTC
NA NA 12 TRBJ2-1 TRBV29-1 CSVGTLSYEQFF TGCAGCGTTGGGACACTCTCCTACGAGCAGTTCTTC
few NA 14 TRBJ2-1 TRBV20-1 CSAPRGGPYNEQFF TGCAGTGCCCCACGAGGCGGCCCCTACAATGAGCAGTTCTTC
NA NA 15 TRBJ1-2 TRBV12-3/TRBV12-4 CASTLGEGTRYGYTF TGTGCCAGCACCCTTGGCGAGGGGACCCGTTATGGCTACACCTTC
NA NA 15 TRBJ2-7 TRBV28 CASSLGGRLAYEQYF TGTGCCAGCAGTTTAGGGGGTCGCCTGGCCTACGAGCAGTACTTC
few NA 15 TRBJ2-7 TRBV6-5 CASSPGRGASYEQYF TGTGCCAGCTCCCCCGGCAGGGGAGCCTCCTACGAGCAGTACTTC
few TRBD2 16 TRBJ2-7 TRBV7-6 CASSSSYSSGSYEQYF TGTGCCAGCAGCTCATCGTACTCTAGCGGGAGCTACGAGCAGTACTTC
NA TRBD1 13 TRBJ1-2 TRBV6-5 CASTLRTGDGYTF TGTGCCAGCACCCTGAGGACAGGCGACGGCTACACCTTC
few NA 14 TRBJ1-5 TRBV12-3/TRBV12-4 CASQEGGGNQPQHF TGTGCCAGCCAAGAGGGGGGGGGCAATCAGCCCCAGCATTTT
few NA 16 TRBJ2-1 TRBV3-1 CASSLEAGASYNEQFF TGTGCCAGCAGCTTGGAAGCGGGTGCCTCCTACAATGAGCAGTTCTTC
few NA 15 TRBJ2-1 TRBV4-2 CASSQKGAGYNEQFF TGTGCCAGCAGCCAAAAGGGGGCGGGGTACAATGAGCAGTTCTTC
NA NA 15 TRBJ2-7 TRBV2 CASSYSKLDSYEQYF TGTGCCAGCAGTTACAGTAAACTAGACTCCTACGAGCAGTACTTC
few TRBD1 18 TRBJ2-6 TRBV10-3 CAIRAGTGNVSGANVLTF TGTGCCATCAGAGCCGGGACAGGCAACGTCTCTGGGGCCAACGTCCTGACTTTC
NA TRBD1 15 TRBJ1-4 TRBV12-3/TRBV12-4 CASSPKGQGREKLFF TGTGCCAGCAGTCCCAAGGGACAGGGCCGGGAAAAACTGTTTTTT
few TRBD1 14 TRBJ2-7 TRBV20-1 CSAKGQVSSYEQYF TGCAGTGCTAAAGGACAGGTCAGCTCCTACGAGCAGTACTTC
NA NA 15 TRBJ1-1 TRBV12-3/TRBV12-4 CASSFAGGMNTEAFF TGTGCCAGCAGTTTTGCGGGGGGTATGAACACTGAAGCTTTCTTT
few TRBD2 17 TRBJ2-4 TRBV4-2 CASSQDPRGDFKNIQYF TGTGCCAGCAGCCAAGATCCCCGGGGGGATTTCAAAAACATTCAGTACTTC
NA NA 12 TRBJ2-1 TRBV7-8 CASSLAGANQFF TGTGCCAGCAGCTTAGCGGGCGCCAACCAGTTCTTC
once NA 14 TRBJ1-1 TRBV3-1 CASTPRRGNTEAFF TGTGCCAGCACCCCCCGCAGGGGGAACACTGAAGCTTTCTTT
NA TRBD2 16 TRBJ2-1 TRBV12-3/TRBV12-4 CASRGLAGRSYNEQFF TGTGCCAGCAGGGGACTAGCGGGGCGCTCCTACAATGAGCAGTTCTTC
NA TRBD2 16 TRBJ2-5 TRBV4-1 CASSHQIAGVSKTQYF TGCGCCAGCAGCCACCAGATAGCGGGAGTTAGTAAGACCCAGTACTTC
few NA 16 TRBJ2-1 TRBV4-1 CASSQDWADSYNEQFF TGCGCCAGCAGCCAAGATTGGGCGGACTCCTACAATGAGCAGTTCTTC
NA NA 14 TRBJ1-1 TRBV7-9 CASSPPRMRTEAFF TGTGCCAGCAGCCCACCCCGGATGAGAACTGAAGCTTTCTTT
NA TRBD1 16 TRBJ2-6 TRBV9 CAFGTGDISGANVLTF TGTGCCTTTGGGACAGGGGATATCTCTGGGGCCAACGTCCTGACTTTC
few TRBD2 15 TRBJ2-3 TRBV5-1 CASRSAGGDTDTQYF TGCGCCAGCAGATCAGCGGGGGGGGACACAGATACGCAGTATTTT
NA NA 13 TRBJ1-1 TRBV12-3/TRBV12-4 CASSFAENTEAFF TGTGCCAGCAGCTTCGCGGAGAACACTGAAGCTTTCTTT
NA NA 12 TRBJ2-3 TRBV12-3/TRBV12-4 CASTYSGDTQYF TGTGCCAGCACCTACTCCGGAGATACGCAGTATTTT
few TRBD2 16 TRBJ2-5 TRBV10-2 CASSDTSGNLEETQYF TGCGCCAGCAGTGATACTAGCGGGAACCTTGAAGAGACCCAGTACTTC
NA TRBD1 16 TRBJ2-6 TRBV10-3 CATGQVLSSGANVLTF TGTGCCACCGGACAGGTCCTTAGCTCTGGGGCCAACGTCCTGACTTTC
NA NA 14 TRBJ2-1 TRBV4-1 CASSQGIGENEQFF TGCGCCAGCAGCCAAGGGATAGGGGAAAATGAGCAGTTCTTC
NA NA 11 TRBJ1-1 TRBV12-3/TRBV12-4 CASSPGDKAFF TGTGCCAGCAGTCCGGGTGATAAAGCTTTCTTT
few NA 16 TRBJ1-2 TRBV20-1 CSARDLGQVTPWGYTF TGCAGTGCTAGAGATCTCGGTCAGGTTACCCCTTGGGGCTACACCTTC
NA TRBD2 15 TRBJ2-7 TRBV7-8 CANSPERELGYEQYF TGTGCCAACAGTCCCGAGCGGGAGCTGGGGTACGAGCAGTACTTC
few NA 14 TRBJ1-2 TRBV12-3/TRBV12-4 CASSLFGSDYGYTF TGTGCCAGCAGTTTATTTGGTTCCGACTATGGCTACACCTTC
NA NA 13 TRBJ1-1 TRBV12-3/TRBV12-4 CASSLPVNTEAFF TGTGCCAGCAGTTTGCCGGTGAACACTGAAGCTTTCTTT
few TRBD1 16 TRBJ2-5 TRBV24-1 CATSDRLTGVGETQYF TGTGCCACCAGTGATCGACTGACAGGGGTAGGAGAGACCCAGTACTTC
NA NA 15 TRBJ1-4 TRBV5-1 CASSPADRRNEKLFF TGCGCCAGCAGCCCGGCCGACAGACGAAATGAAAAACTGTTTTTT
NA TRBD2 15 TRBJ2-3 TRBV7-6 CASRKRELGTDTQYF TGTGCCAGCCGTAAGCGGGAGCTAGGCACAGATACGCAGTATTTT
few NA 15 TRBJ2-3 TRBV12-3/TRBV12-4 CASSLSRVLGDTQYF TGTGCCAGCAGTTTAAGTAGGGTCCTCGGAGATACGCAGTATTTT
NA TRBD2 17 TRBJ2-1 TRBV20-1 CSVPGTSGRAVDNEQFF TGCAGTGTTCCCGGGACTAGCGGGAGGGCCGTCGACAATGAGCAGTTCTTC
NA NA 14 TRBJ1-5 TRBV7-9 CASSLATDGQPQHF TGTGCCAGCAGCTTAGCGACAGATGGTCAGCCCCAGCATTTT
few TRBD1 18 TRBJ2-1 TRBV7-9 CASSDDLGGTGVWYEQFF TGTGCCAGCAGCGATGACCTCGGGGGGACAGGGGTTTGGTATGAGCAGTTCTTC
few TRBD1 12 TRBJ1-6 TRBV12-3/TRBV12-4 CASSTGDSPLHF TGTGCCAGCAGTACAGGGGATTCACCCCTCCACTTT